The TCR beta chain described here comes from a study of blood T cell repertoires in COVID-19. Study context: Samples came from the United States, Italy and Spain, spanning acute and convalescent COVID-19. T cells, B-cell-depleted T cells, or PBMCs provided the cDNA or gDNA that served as material.

Authors' processing steps: Nucleated cell counts were estimated from reference gene primer amplification. Libraries were prepared by immunoSEQ multiplex PCR; TCRdb keeps only in-frame clonotypes and omits some of them. V, J and clone size reflect that table, while D and trimming were determined from the DNA. The sample lists 250,000 or so clones, approximately 84% seen once, with 1.9% in the top ten. The CDR3 loop spans 18 amino acids. CDR1 is LGHNA and CDR2 is YSLEER in the germline V gene. After removal of 1 base from V and 1 base from J, the junction contained 8 bases not matched to a gene. The receptor was isolated from a woman of 80 years or more with acute or convalescent COVID-19. The chain links TRBV4-3 to TRBJ1-2, with TRBD1 matching 11 bases. Sequenced: peripheral blood. This CDR3 reads CASSQVPGQGDVNYGYTF. The DNA for the CDR3 is TGCGCCAGCAGCCAAGTCCCGGGACAGGGGGACGTTAACTATGGCTACACCTTC.